A selection of T cell receptor beta chains follows, all from one sample in a study of T cells in Graves' hyperthyroidism and ophthalmopathy. TCRdb processed the multiplex PCR reads anew with MiXCR; each CDR3 protein has one entry. The sample includes roughly 510,000 distinct CDR3 sequences, 46% seen only once; the top ten take approximately 44%. What was sequenced was peripheral blood or thyroid tissue (not recorded which). The receptors derive from an adult woman with Graves' disease, either hyperthyroidism or ophthalmopathy (not recorded which). CDR3s include the opening cysteine and the closing phenylalanine or tryptophan. The D gene is left open where the match is weak. Some rows have no size entry. The others give once, few or many, or a class for an expanded clone.

j_call: TRBJ1-6
v_call: TRBV4-1
d_call: TRBD1
clone_size: -
cdr3_nt: TGTGCCAGCAGCCAAGATAGCAGGACAGGGGGTGGGTCACCCCTCCACTTT
cdr3_aa: CASSQDSRTGGGSPLHF

j_call: TRBJ1-6
v_call: TRBV15
d_call: -
clone_size: -
cdr3_nt: TGTGCCACCAGCAGAGACACAGGGAATTCACCCCTCCACTTT
cdr3_aa: CATSRDTGNSPLHF

j_call: TRBJ2-5
v_call: TRBV29-1
d_call: TRBD1
clone_size: -
cdr3_nt: TGCAGCGTAAAGGACAGGGACCAAGAGACCCAGTACTTC
cdr3_aa: CSVKDRDQETQYF

j_call: TRBJ2-5
v_call: TRBV7-3
d_call: TRBD1
clone_size: -
cdr3_nt: TGTGCCAGCAGCCTCGACAGGGCTAGGAAGACCCAGTACTTC
cdr3_aa: CASSLDRARKTQYF

j_call: TRBJ1-6
v_call: TRBV12-3/TRBV12-4
d_call: -
clone_size: many
cdr3_nt: TGTGCCAGCAGCCCCACAAGGGCAGAGATACCCCTCCACTTT
cdr3_aa: CASSPTRAEIPLHF

j_call: TRBJ2-7
v_call: TRBV29-1
d_call: -
clone_size: many
cdr3_nt: TGCAGCGTTGATAGTCTAAATCCCTACGAGCAGTACTTC
cdr3_aa: CSVDSLNPYEQYF

j_call: TRBJ1-2
v_call: TRBV24-1
d_call: -
clone_size: -
cdr3_nt: TGTGCCACCAGTGCTGTGAACGACTATGGCTACACCTTC
cdr3_aa: CATSAVNDYGYTF

j_call: TRBJ2-7
v_call: TRBV9
d_call: -
clone_size: -
cdr3_nt: TGTGCCAGCAGCGTAGACGGGAGCATCCACGAGCAGTACTTC
cdr3_aa: CASSVDGSIHEQYF

j_call: TRBJ1-6
v_call: TRBV25-1
d_call: -
clone_size: few
cdr3_nt: TGTGCCAGCAGTGAACTTACGTGGTATAATTCACCCCTCCACTTT
cdr3_aa: CASSELTWYNSPLHF

j_call: TRBJ2-7
v_call: TRBV25-1
d_call: -
clone_size: many
cdr3_nt: TGTGCCAGCAGGCTATTATACGAGCAGTACTTC
cdr3_aa: CASRLLYEQYF

j_call: TRBJ1-1
v_call: TRBV29-1
d_call: TRBD1
clone_size: -
cdr3_nt: TGCAGCTCCTTACCGACAGGGGAGAACACTGAAGCTTTCTTT
cdr3_aa: CSSLPTGENTEAFF

j_call: TRBJ2-7
v_call: TRBV7-9
d_call: -
clone_size: -
cdr3_nt: TGTGCCAGCAGCGTAGGGGACGCCGAGCAGTACTTC
cdr3_aa: CASSVGDAEQYF

j_call: TRBJ1-4
v_call: TRBV7-2
d_call: -
clone_size: many
cdr3_nt: TGTGCCAGCAGCTTAGGGACAACTAATGAAAAACTGTTTTTT
cdr3_aa: CASSLGTTNEKLFF

j_call: TRBJ1-5
v_call: TRBV10-3
d_call: TRBD1
clone_size: -
cdr3_nt: TGTGCCATCAGTGGGGAACAGGGGTCGTCTCAGCCCCAGCATTTT
cdr3_aa: CAISGEQGSSQPQHF

j_call: TRBJ2-5
v_call: TRBV29-1
d_call: TRBD1
clone_size: many
cdr3_nt: TGCAGCGCGGGGGGGACAGGGGGTCAAGAGACCCAGTACTTC
cdr3_aa: CSAGGTGGQETQYF

j_call: TRBJ1-5
v_call: TRBV12-3/TRBV12-4
d_call: -
clone_size: -
cdr3_nt: TGTGCCAGCAGTTTCGGTGGAAGGGAGCCCCAGCATTTT
cdr3_aa: CASSFGGREPQHF